This TCR beta chain came from a study of HIV-infected patients and healthy controls. V shed 3 bases and J shed 6 bases, with 8 bases lying between them. CDR3 size: 13 residues. Whole blood was used without fractionation, so all unsorted peripheral T cells were included. A few counts support this clonotype. Reverse transcription used approximately 500 ng RNA and constant-region primers for alpha and beta. Using multiplexing indices, alpha and beta chain libraries were generated apart by chain-specific third strand synthesis. TCRdb reanalysed the 5' RACE reads using MiXCR and keeps one entry per CDR3 protein. Of 19,000 or so distinct CDR3 sequences in the sample, approximately 9.1% were seen once.

The sequence derives from an adult in good health. Sequenced material: blood. The J gene is TRBJ2-2, the V gene TRBV12-3 or TRBV12-4, with D hard to call. This chain's CDR3 is CASSLMSPGELFF. CDR3 sequence (DNA): TGTGCCAGCAGTTTGATGAGTCCCGGGGAGCTGTTTTTT.